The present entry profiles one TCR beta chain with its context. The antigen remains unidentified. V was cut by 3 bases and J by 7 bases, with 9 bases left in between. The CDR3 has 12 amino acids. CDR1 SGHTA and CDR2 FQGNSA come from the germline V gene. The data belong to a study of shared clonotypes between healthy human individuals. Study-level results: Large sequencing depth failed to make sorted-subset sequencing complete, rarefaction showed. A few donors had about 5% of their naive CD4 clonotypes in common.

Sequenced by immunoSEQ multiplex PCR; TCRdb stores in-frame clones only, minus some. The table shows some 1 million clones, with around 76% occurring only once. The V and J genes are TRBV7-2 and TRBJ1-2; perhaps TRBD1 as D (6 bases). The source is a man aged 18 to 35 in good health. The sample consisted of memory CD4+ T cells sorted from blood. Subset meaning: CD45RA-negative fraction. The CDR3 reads CASSFSGAGYTF. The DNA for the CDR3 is TGTGCCAGCAGCTTTTCGGGGGCTGGCTACACCTTC.